This TCR beta chain is drawn from a study of cytomegalovirus exposure and HLA in healthy donors (TCRdb year 2017). About the study as a whole: An earlier analysis of fewer than 750 of the donors reported about 260 Gb of sequence data and 95 million to 120 million unique TCR beta sequences obtained from about 179 million T cells. Donor age, sex, ethnicity and CMV serostatus were compiled alongside the repertoire data. To study patterns of TCR occurrence, a later analysis re-analyzed previously published TCR beta repertoires from several hundred donors and added high-resolution HLA genotyping. HLA typing covered class I and class II loci at four-digit resolution. Because of strong linkage in the cohort, 5 or 6 DR-DQ haplotypes were treated as single units for association and clustering. Among the roughly 400 genotyped donors, around 79% belonged to the genetic ancestry cluster associated with self-reported Caucasian donors. In the later analysis, no new phenotypic data were used to find candidate immune exposures; instead, reliance was placed on TCR beta sequences and their occurrence across donors. About 330 gigabases of sequencing data and 75 million to 85 million unique TCR sequences made up an early release that covered over 550 HLA-typed donors. Genome-wide SNP genotypes for about 55% of the roughly 670 donors were used in a later genetic analysis, which treated that subset as a discovery cohort. Besides the first cohort of about 730 subjects, a separate validation cohort made up of 120 different subjects was used. The study aimed to test whether cataloging public T cell receptors could reveal signatures of past pathogen exposure. On average, 235,054 unique TCR beta nucleotide sequences were sequenced per donor among 350 to 400 genotyped donors of the cohort, with about 17% of those sequences being non-productive. The study combined high-throughput TCR immunosequencing, statistical association of individual TCRs with disease status, and machine learning to predict cytomegalovirus infection status. The number of typed donors differed by locus: about 620-640 for A, B, C, DRB1 and DQB1; about 520 for DQA1; roughly 600 for DPA1; and around 450 for DPB1. The T cell repertoires of under 700 subjects were profiled by immunosequencing and related to cytomegalovirus serostatus. To decide whether each TCR beta V gene segment behaved as functional or pseudogenic, an earlier analysis of nearly 600 of the donors relied on high-throughput TCR beta sequencing. All discovery cohort repertoires had been generated on a single sequencing platform.

Overall results and qualifications from the work: A further reported finding was that TCR beta sequences accurately predicted the HLA-A and HLA-B alleles for most subjects in the first cohort. The presence/absence analyses assumed that sequencing depth was roughly uniform across donors, and that assumption may not be true. In this cohort, only TCR beta chains were sequenced, and detectable features were limited by the absence of alpha or paired-chain data. The earlier analysis of 450 to 700 of the donors excluded over 15 rarely observed V segments, including chromosome 9 orphons, because counts were too low. Broadly in line with IMGT annotations, most TCR beta V segments showed up in productive rearrangements about 87% or about 30% of the time in an earlier analysis of approximately 600 of the donors. When HLA alleles, especially DR and DQ, strongly co-occurred, attributing TCR associations to individual alleles was difficult. Because some donors lacked HLA typing at each locus, the association tests relied only on the typed subset. Compared with equally common non-associated chains, HLA-associated TCR beta chains in a later analysis were more clonally expanded and had lower generation probabilities. According to the authors, the approach could potentially be generalized to other disease states and immunological phenotypes. In a later analysis, most CMV-associated TCR beta chains were found to appear HLA-restricted, with HLA associations seemingly driven largely by CMV exposure. V-gene and J-gene trimming of TCR beta chains was associated with a missense DCLRE1C variant in a later genetic analysis, and the association was replicated in an independent cohort. A cluster of highly shared sequence variants was judged likely to represent a technical artifact of the sequencing pipeline. Some IMGT-functional V segments, including TRBV6-2 and TRBV6-3, could not be told apart with the 87-base-pair reads, so those segments were excluded. The classifier was reported to diagnose cytomegalovirus status with high specificity and sensitivity in both the original and validation cohorts. Most TCR sequences were seen in very few donors, while some public TCRs were found in many individuals. Several of the top co-occurrence clusters appeared to be linked to parvovirus B19, influenza, CMV and Epstein-Barr virus, according to a later analysis. A few of the identified cytomegalovirus-associated TCR beta chains were confirmed in vitro to be specific for cytomegalovirus antigens. The study listed over 150 TCR beta chains as associated with cytomegalovirus. The only immune exposure information available for the cohort was CMV serostatus. Linkage disequilibrium might explain the correlated functional status among segregating V segments, but an unknown experimental factor could not be ruled out. At a false discovery rate of 0.05, a later analysis linked some 17,000 TCR beta sequences to specific HLA alleles. According to a later analysis, TCR association rates differed among HLA loci, with DRB1 alleles showing the most associated TCRs and HLA-C alleles showing the fewest. According to a later genetic analysis, donors in an Asian-associated ancestry cluster had fewer N-insertions in productive TCRs than the approximately 630-donor mean.

From the germline V gene, CDR1 is MNHNS and CDR2 is SASEGT. Trimming takes 4 bases off V and 6 bases off J; junction bases not matched to a gene: 8. From its cysteine to its phenylalanine, the CDR3 spans 15 amino acids. The kept DNA is CDR3 alone, 45 bases in frame from the first base. The library was produced with the immunoSEQ multiplex PCR assay. For the multiplex PCR, a mixture combining 60 forward primers for TCR Vbeta segments and 13 reverse primers for TCR Jbeta segments was used. A multiplex PCR assay on genomic DNA amplified the CDR3 region of rearranged TCR beta genes. Amplified TCR beta libraries were sequenced as 87-base-pair reads on the Illumina HiSeq System. Regarding the original processing steps: In a later analysis, tens of millions of unique TCR beta chains were counted across the 690 or so repertoires, and around 10 million of these chains were shared by at least two donors. To remove PCR and sequencing errors, raw reads were error-corrected and collapsed into unique sequences using a nearest-neighbor algorithm that merged closely related sequences. To assign V, D and J gene segments, CDR3 sequences were aligned to IMGT reference sequences. For a sequence to be retained, a match of at least six nucleotides was required to both a V gene segment and a J gene segment. Rearrangements were called productive when the CDR3 lacked stop codons and stayed in frame with V and J; all others were non-productive. Following IMGT convention, CDR3 was defined as the stretch from the second conserved V-encoded cysteine up to the conserved J-encoded phenylalanine. In an earlier analysis of around 540 of the donors, sequences lacking an unambiguous match to a single V gene segment were excluded. An earlier analysis of under 750 of the donors called V segments functional above 56.7% productive rearrangements and segregating when the between-donor standard deviation exceeded 5%. A statistical classification framework was built for diagnosing cytomegalovirus status from the catalog of TCR beta chain sequences. In a later analysis, V and J genes were assigned by comparing TCR nucleotide sequences against IMGT/GENE-DB human TR gene sequences. The TCRdist pipeline was used in a later analysis to assign CDR3 sequences and most-parsimonious VDJ recombination scenarios. In a later analysis, each TCR beta chain was defined by its CDR3 amino acid sequence together with its V-gene family, and reads lacking a unique V-gene family were excluded. In a later analysis, 550 to 650 highly shared, low-generation-probability nucleotide sequences were removed to address suspected cross-contamination and a sequencing artifact. In a later analysis, a clonal expansion index was calculated for each public chain from normalized within-repertoire ranks of inferred template counts. In a later analysis, generation probabilities were computed using a VDJ recombination model fitted to out-of-frame rearrangements, and the results were checked against IGoR. In a later analysis, hypergeometric tests were used to score TCR-TCR, TCR-HLA and TCR-CMV co-occurrence, with a repertoire-size bias correction applied to TCR pairs. False discovery rates were estimated in a later analysis by permuting HLA or CMV assignments 20 times. In a later analysis, co-occurring TCRs were grouped with DBSCAN, and TCRdist sequence similarity was added when clustering was performed within HLA-allele-positive subsets. Co-occurrence clustering excluded repertoires with fewer than 30,000 or more than 120,000 public chains, plus five with anomalous nucleotide sharing. TCRdb took over this immuneACCESS table, retaining in-frame rearrangements with V and J assigned. Such tables are incomplete; in checked studies, under half of the missing clones stem from an unresolved V gene, and the remainder is unexplained. The V and J calls and the clone size are those of that table, but D and trimming were determined from the DNA. In this sample the table shows 60,000 to 75,000 clones, 75% to 90% of which occur a single time. 9.5% to 13% of the sample goes to the ten largest clones.

In total, 500 to 700 healthy bone marrow donors made up the cohort. Cohort members were all nominally healthy when sampled, although unrecorded immune exposures were likely present. The donor was CMV seropositive and belonged to the group of around 300 seropositive cohort members. A peripheral blood sample was provided by each donor, and peripheral blood mononuclear cells were used for TCR beta sequencing. The Qiagen DNeasy Blood Extraction Kit was used to extract genomic DNA from the blood cell samples. Concerning this clone itself: Its antigen remains undetermined. One base away there is no much larger clone; base qualities are not given.

The sample comprised PBMCs. This chain joins TRBV6-1 to TRBJ2-1, with 8 central nucleotides matching TRBD1. The receptor comes from a woman aged 25 to 39 in good health and CMV-seropositive. CDR3 reads: CASSGGRGLPNEQFF. The DNA sequence follows: TGTGCCAGCAGTGGAGGCAGGGGGCTACCCAATGAGCAGTTCTTC.